The rows below give T cell receptor beta chains drawn from one sample of a study of blood T cells in healthy people across ages. From the 5' RACE reads, TCRdb called clonotypes with MiXCR, one entry per CDR3 protein. The data show 1.2 million to 1.5 million distinct CDR3 sequences, roughly 64% seen once. The sample consisted of blood. The receptors originated from a man in his late teens or twenties in good health. Each CDR3 is given with its conserved first and last residue. The D gene is left open where the match is weak. Not all rows give a size; the values are once, few, many and, for expanded clones, a class.

j_call | clone_size | v_call | d_call | cdr3_length | cdr3_nt | cdr3_aa
TRBJ2-7 | - | TRBV7-9 | - | 15 | TGTGCCAGCAGCTTAGGATTGGGGTATCCCCGAGAGCAGTACTTC | CASSLGLGYPREQYF
TRBJ2-3 | few | TRBV6-2/TRBV6-3 | - | 16 | TGTGCCAGCAGTTACTCGGGGTCATTGAGCACAGATACGCAGTATTTT | CASSYSGSLSTDTQYF
TRBJ2-1 | - | TRBV6-6 | TRBD2 | 16 | TGTGCCAGCAGTGTCCATCAGCGGGGTTTCTACAATGAGCAGTTCTTC | CASSVHQRGFYNEQFF
TRBJ1-1 | - | TRBV5-1 | - | 14 | TGCGCCAGCAGCTTGCGCTGGGAAAGCACTGAAGCTTTCTTT | CASSLRWESTEAFF
TRBJ2-1 | - | TRBV3-1 | - | 13 | TGTGCCAGCAGCTGGGGTTTATACAATGAGCAGTTCTTC | CASSWGLYNEQFF
TRBJ1-2 | - | TRBV9 | - | 14 | TGTGCCAGCAGCGTAGCGGCAGCGCGGGTGGGCTACACCTTC | CASSVAAARVGYTF
TRBJ1-5 | - | TRBV6-5 | - | 14 | TGTGCCAGCAGTTTCTACCAGGGGACTCAGCCCCAGCATTTT | CASSFYQGTQPQHF
TRBJ2-7 | once | TRBV27 | TRBD2 | 20 | TGTGCCAGCAGTTTATACACCCCGGGGACTAGCGACCACAAATCCTACGAGCAGTACTTC | CASSLYTPGTSDHKSYEQYF
TRBJ1-1 | - | TRBV7-2 | TRBD1 | 15 | TGTGCCAGCGCGGACAGGGACGGATACGTGACTGAAGCTTTCTTT | CASADRDGYVTEAFF
TRBJ2-5 | few | TRBV5-5 | - | 14 | TGTGCCAGCAGCTTCGACCCCTCGGCGGAGGACCAGTACTTC | CASSFDPSAEDQYF
TRBJ2-1 | - | TRBV5-5 | - | 14 | TGTGCCAGCAGCGTGGATGGGTCCTACAATGAGCAGTTCTTC | CASSVDGSYNEQFF
TRBJ1-2 | few | TRBV14 | - | 12 | TGTGCCAGCAGCCAAGAGTACAATGGCTACACCTTC | CASSQEYNGYTF
TRBJ2-5 | once | TRBV5-6 | TRBD1 | 19 | TGTGCCAGCAGCTTGCCACAATCTAGGGACAGGGAAAGGCACAATGAGCAGTACTTC | CASSLPQSRDRERHNEQYF
TRBJ1-2 | - | TRBV7-9 | - | 16 | TGTGCCAGCAGATCGGGGAGAGGAGGTGGGGACTATGGCTACACCTTC | CASRSGRGGGDYGYTF
TRBJ1-3 | few | TRBV12-3/TRBV12-4 | - | 13 | TGTGCCAGCAGTTTAGGACAGGGAAACACCATATATTTT | CASSLGQGNTIYF
TRBJ2-7 | - | TRBV5-1 | - | 14 | TGCGCCAGCAGCTTGAGGGACAAGCCCGACGAGCAGTACTTC | CASSLRDKPDEQYF
TRBJ1-2 | few | TRBV20-1 | - | 11 | TGCAGTGCTACAGGATACTATGGCTACACCTTC | CSATGYYGYTF
TRBJ2-5 | few | TRBV11-2 | TRBD1 | 14 | TGTGCCAGCAGCCGCGATAAGGACAGGGGGCTTCGGTACTTC | CASSRDKDRGLRYF
TRBJ1-6 | - | TRBV4-2 | - | 14 | TGTGCCAGCAGCCAAGATTCGAATAATTCACCCCTCCACTTT | CASSQDSNNSPLHF
TRBJ2-7 | few | TRBV20-1 | TRBD1 | 12 | TGCAGTGCCCACAGGGGTGTCTACGAGCAGTACTTC | CSAHRGVYEQYF
TRBJ2-1 | - | TRBV24-1 | - | 13 | TGTGCCACCAGTTTGTCGGGATACAAGGAGCAGTTCTTC | CATSLSGYKEQFF
TRBJ2-1 | - | TRBV10-3 | - | 14 | TGTGCCATCAGTGAGTCAGGCGGCAACAATGAGCAGTTCTTC | CAISESGGNNEQFF
TRBJ1-2 | - | TRBV27 | - | 14 | TGTGCCAGCGCCGGGAGAGGACACCTCTATGGCTACACCTTC | CASAGRGHLYGYTF
TRBJ2-1 | few | TRBV11-2 | TRBD2 | 19 | TGTGCCAGCAGCTTAGCCTCAACTAGCGGGGGGCCCCCTTACAATGAGCAGTTCTTC | CASSLASTSGGPPYNEQFF
TRBJ1-4 | - | TRBV15 | - | 15 | TGTGCCACCAGCAGAGGGGAAGATGGTAATGAAAAACTGTTTTTT | CATSRGEDGNEKLFF
TRBJ2-2 | once | TRBV15 | - | 11 | TGTGCCACCAGTCGGACCGGGGAGCTGTTTTTT | CATSRTGELFF
TRBJ2-1 | - | TRBV27 | - | 13 | TGTGCCAGCAGTTTATGGGGGGGCCATGAGCAGTTCTTC | CASSLWGGHEQFF
TRBJ1-1 | few | TRBV6-1 | - | 14 | TGTGCCAGCAACCCGACGGGAATGAACACTGAAGCTTTCTTT | CASNPTGMNTEAFF
TRBJ2-5 | - | TRBV6-1 | - | 13 | TGTGCCAGCAGTGCAAACGACCAGACCGAGCAATACTTC | CASSANDQTEQYF
TRBJ2-1 | - | TRBV11-2 | TRBD1 | 12 | TGCGCCAGCAGGGACAGGGCCCTTGAACAGTTCTTC | CASRDRALEQFF
TRBJ1-2 | - | TRBV12-3/TRBV12-4 | TRBD1 | 15 | TGTGCCAGCAGTTTAACCTCAGGGGGAAGCTATGGCTACACCTTC | CASSLTSGGSYGYTF
TRBJ2-7 | - | TRBV20-1 | TRBD2 | 16 | TGCAGTGCTAGAGATCCCAAAGCGGGACCCATCTACGAGCAGTACTTC | CSARDPKAGPIYEQYF
TRBJ2-5 | few | TRBV12-5 | TRBD2 | 16 | TGTGCTAGTGGCCCGGGACTAGCGGATATCCAAGAGACCCAGTACTTC | CASGPGLADIQETQYF
TRBJ2-1 | - | TRBV4-1 | - | 16 | TGCGCCAGCAGCCAAAACACAGGGCGCTCCTACAATGAGCAGTTCTTC | CASSQNTGRSYNEQFF
TRBJ2-5 | - | TRBV2 | TRBD2 | 17 | TGTGCCAGCAGTGAAACGGGGCTAGCGGTGATCGTGGAGACCCAGTACTTC | CASSETGLAVIVETQYF
TRBJ2-7 | - | TRBV7-6 | - | 13 | TGTGCCAGCAGCTTAGAACGGGCCTACGAGCAGTACTTC | CASSLERAYEQYF
TRBJ2-1 | - | TRBV6-2/TRBV6-3 | TRBD2 | 15 | TGTGCCAGCAGTTACGATGGCGGGGGGTACAATGAGCAGTTCTTC | CASSYDGGGYNEQFF
TRBJ1-2 | - | TRBV4-2 | - | 14 | TGTGCCAGCAGCGTCACAGGGCCTAACTATGGCTACACCTTC | CASSVTGPNYGYTF
TRBJ1-1 | - | TRBV2 | - | 14 | TGTGCCAGCAGTGAAAGGCTGGGGAGTTCTGAAGCTTTCTTT | CASSERLGSSEAFF
TRBJ2-7 | - | TRBV7-9 | TRBD2 | 17 | TGTGCCAGCAGCCCTCCCCGGCCCGAGCGGGGAGCCTACGAGCAGTACTTC | CASSPPRPERGAYEQYF
TRBJ2-1 | - | TRBV10-3 | - | 12 | TGTGTCTCAGAGGCGGCGACGGGTGAGCAGTTCTTC | CVSEAATGEQFF
TRBJ2-1 | - | TRBV27 | - | 15 | TGTGCCAGCAGTTTATCTGTGGGCTCCTACAATGAGCAGTTCTTC | CASSLSVGSYNEQFF
TRBJ1-6 | - | TRBV9 | - | 17 | TGTGCCAGCAGCGTAGACGCCCTTATAAGGGTAAATTCACCCCTCCACTTT | CASSVDALIRVNSPLHF
TRBJ2-2 | - | TRBV12-3/TRBV12-4 | - | 15 | TGTGCCAGCAGCCTGAGGGGTTGGGCTACCGGGGAGCTGTTTTTT | CASSLRGWATGELFF
TRBJ2-7 | - | TRBV19 | TRBD2 | 15 | TGTGCCAGTAGTATTGGTCTAGCGGGGACCTACGAGCAGTACTTC | CASSIGLAGTYEQYF
TRBJ1-1 | few | TRBV12-3/TRBV12-4 | - | 10 | TGTGCCAGCAGTGAAGAGAAGTCTTTCTTT | CASSEEKSFF
TRBJ2-2 | - | TRBV4-3 | - | 14 | TGCGCCAGCAGCCAAGAATACAGAGGCGGGGAGCTGTTTTTT | CASSQEYRGGELFF
TRBJ2-7 | - | TRBV20-1 | - | 13 | TGCAGTGCTCAGTCGACAAACGGTTACGAGCAGTACTTC | CSAQSTNGYEQYF
TRBJ1-1 | - | TRBV6-6 | TRBD1 | 17 | TGTGCCAGCAGTCCCGACCCCGGGGGACAGTCTTTCCCTGAAGCTTTCTTT | CASSPDPGGQSFPEAFF
TRBJ1-1 | - | TRBV5-1 | - | 17 | TGCGCCAGCAGCTTGGCCGAGCAGGGGAAGTGGAACACTGAAGCTTTCTTT | CASSLAEQGKWNTEAFF
TRBJ2-5 | - | TRBV10-3 | - | 14 | TGTGCCACCCGTTGGCGGACAGACCAAGAGACCCAGTACTTC | CATRWRTDQETQYF
TRBJ2-5 | - | TRBV24-1 | - | 16 | TGTGCCACCAGTGATCAGGACAGATGTCCTCAAGAGACCCAGTACTTC | CATSDQDRCPQETQYF
TRBJ2-5 | - | TRBV27 | TRBD2 | 14 | TGTGCCAGCAGCGAAGCGGGACCCCTAGAGACCCAGTACTTC | CASSEAGPLETQYF
TRBJ2-2 | - | TRBV27 | - | 13 | TGTGCCAGCAGTTCGGGGCGCACCGGGGAGCTGTTTTTT | CASSSGRTGELFF
TRBJ2-1 | - | TRBV11-2 | - | 14 | TGTGCCAGCAGCTCGTCCAGGGCCCACAATGAGCAGTTCTTC | CASSSSRAHNEQFF
TRBJ1-5 | many | TRBV4-1 | - | 15 | TGCGCCAGCAGCCAAGATGCGGGAAGCAATCAGCCCCAGCATTTT | CASSQDAGSNQPQHF
TRBJ2-7 | once | TRBV6-5 | TRBD1 | 16 | TGTGCCAGCAGTTACGGGGCTACAGGGGCGGCCTACGAGCAGTACTTC | CASSYGATGAAYEQYF
TRBJ1-2 | - | TRBV5-6 | - | 15 | TGTGCCGGCAGCTTCGGCACCTTCGGAGCCTATGGCTACACCTTC | CAGSFGTFGAYGYTF
TRBJ2-7 | - | TRBV6-5 | - | 13 | TGTGCCAGCACCTCACGGGGCCCGGGCGAGCAGTACTTC | CASTSRGPGEQYF
TRBJ2-4 | - | TRBV9 | TRBD1 | 14 | TGTGCCAGCAGCTTGGGACAGGAGGGGCGAAAGCAGTACTTC | CASSLGQEGRKQYF